Here is one TCR beta chain with its context. This entry comes from a study of blood T cell repertoires in COVID-19. Looking at the study overall: Some COVID-19 samples were acute and others convalescent; all came from the United States, Italy and Spain. T cells, B-cell-depleted T cells, or PBMCs supplied cDNA or gDNA.

Assay: immunoSEQ multiplex PCR; the TCRdb copy retains only in-frame clones and omits some. The data hold about 84,000 clones, with over 60% observed a single time. Trimming took off 3 bases at V and 1 base at J, with 11 bases between the two ends. This CDR3 region has 14 residues. Per germline, CDR1 DFQATT and CDR2 SNEGSKA (reference sequence). Sequenced input: peripheral blood. The chain links TRBV20-1 to TRBJ2-3, with a weak D call TRBD2 (7 bases). This TCR derives from a man in his 70s with acute or convalescent COVID-19. The CDR3 reads CSASRGARTDTQYF. The DNA of the CDR3 is TGCAGTGCTAGTCGGGGGGCCCGCACAGATACGCAGTATTTT.